This T cell receptor (beta chain) originates from a study of response to subunit inactivated influenza vaccine (dated by TCRdb to 2017 to 2018). Study-wide context: To follow how T cells responded to a trivalent subunit inactivated influenza vaccine, the researchers relied on deep quantitative profiling of the T cell receptor repertoire.

The research as a whole found: The authors suggested that each seasonal influenza vaccination may recruit only a limited number of new T cells.

As for this clonotype: Its antigen has not been determined. Base qualities were left out, and no much larger clone turns up one base away.

Germline trimming: 6 bases from V, 6 bases from J; junction bases outside gene matches: 3. The CDR3 goes from the cysteine to the phenylalanine over 12 residues. Left in the record is the CDR3 DNA by itself, 36 bases read in frame from the first base. CDR1 and CDR2 are read off the germline V gene (reference sequence) as DFQATT and SNEGSKA. Receptor amplification or capture employed RT-PCR. The sequencer listed for this sample is Illumina HiSeq 2500. Through fastp at Q25 and MiXCR, TCRdb rebuilt clones from the public reads, retaining in-frame beta chains. Duplicate CDR3 protein sequences are folded into a single record with the most common DNA and genes. A total of some 850,000 distinct CDR3 sequences appear in this sample, approximately 18% of them only once. Of the sample, roughly 10% falls within the top ten clones.

The receptor chain draws on TRBV20-1 and TRBJ2-3; TRBD2 agrees with 10 junctional bases. This sequence was found in a man between 50 and 59 years old who received an inactivated influenza vaccine. Donor details come from another sample of the same person, matched by shared clones. The material was PBMCs from blood, obtained 5 days after vaccination. The CDR3 amino acid sequence is: CSAQREGDTQYF. The nucleotide sequence reads as follows: TGCAGTGCACAGCGGGAGGGGGATACGCAGTATTTT.